These 30 T cell receptor beta chains came from one sample sequenced in a study of neurological immune-mediated disorders. Using its own MiXCR run on the 5' RACE reads, TCRdb lists one record per CDR3 protein. The sample yields 15,000 to 20,000 distinct CDR3 sequences, around a quarter seen once. The specimen was PBMCs. These receptors came from a man aged 50 or older with HTLV-1-associated myelopathy (HAM/TSP).

Comments on this clonotype: Here the CDR3 omits its conserved ending phenylalanine or tryptophan, so a read error is the likely source. CDR3: CASSFRRDNYGYTL. For the CDR3, the DNA is TGTGCCAGCAGCTTTCGCCGAGATAACTATGGCTACACCCTC. V gene TRBV5-8 combines with J gene TRBJ1-2; D call uncertain. Germline loops: CDR1 SGHTS, CDR2 YDEGEE. The CDR3 extends over 14 amino acids. V was trimmed by 2 bases and J by 1 base, leaving 9 bases between them.

This clonotype was seen only a few times. The chain employs TRBV7-2 and TRBJ1-5; TRBD1 might be the D (6 bases). CDR3 size: 19 residues. CDR1 is SGHTA, CDR2 FQGNSA, per germline. The germline V and J ends were trimmed by 1 base and 4 bases, with 23 bases remaining between them. CDR3 in amino acids: CASSLGGSGADGPNQPQHF. The CDR3 DNA sequence: TGTGCCAGCAGCTTAGGGGGGTCGGGGGCCGACGGACCAAATCAGCCCCAGCATTTT.

With respect to this clonotype: One junction end disagrees with the germline gene, perhaps due to a read error. The chain uses TRBV7-6 and TRBJ2-5; D is possibly TRBD2 (7 bases). The CDR3 extends over 14 amino acids. CDR1 and CDR2 from the germline V gene are SGHVS and FNYEAQ. CDR3 in DNA: TGTGCCAGCAGCTTTGGCGGGGGCCAAGGGACCCAGTACTTC. Encoded protein: CASSFGGGQGTQYF.

This clonotype has a handful of counts. The rearrangement uses TRBV10-2 and TRBJ1-5, with D unclear. The CDR3 has 14 amino acids. CDR1 and CDR2 from the germline V gene are WSHSY and SAAADI. V lost 0 bases and J 6 bases, leaving 9 bases between the germline ends. The CDR3 nucleotides are TGCGCCAGCAGTGAGTCTGGCGGGTTTCAGCCCCAGCATTTT. Its protein product is CASSESGGFQPQHF.

V and J are TRBV27 and TRBJ1-2; D is unclear. V gave up 5 bases and J gave up 0 bases, with 7 bases separating them. Looked up from germline, CDR1 is MNHEY and CDR2 is SMNVEV (reference sequence). The length of the CDR3 is 13 residues. The DNA of the CDR3 is TGTGCCAGCAGTCCTCGCCCTAACTATGGCTACACCTTC. This encodes CASSPRPNYGYTF.

This clonotype was picked up many times. V is TRBV6-5 and J is TRBJ1-1, with unresolved D. CDR1 is MNHEY and CDR2 is SVGAGI in the germline V gene. The V end was cut by 7 bases, the J end by 1 base, with 16 bases between. The CDR3 spans 15 residues. The CDR3 DNA is TGTGCCAGCACCCACGGGGTAGCCAAGAACACTGAAGCTTTCTTT. Its protein product is CASTHGVAKNTEAFF.

The V gene is TRBV7-2, the J gene TRBJ2-5; unclear D gene. The CDR3 sequence is 14 residues long. The germline CDR1 and CDR2 sequences are SGHTA and FQGNSA. V shed 5 bases and J shed 4 bases, with 14 bases lying between them. The CDR3, as DNA: TGTGCCAGCAGCGCCCGGCGGACGGCAGAGACCCAGTACTTC. Translated: CASSARRTAETQYF.

The chain employs TRBV7-9 and TRBJ1-1, with TRBD1 as a possible D gene (6 bases). CDR1 is SEHNR, CDR2 FQNEAQ, per germline (reference sequence). This CDR3 spans 15 amino acids. V lost 4 bases to trimming and J lost 3 bases, with 15 bases between them. CDR3 DNA sequence: TGTGCCAGCAGCTCGGGGGCGCTTTGGGACACTGAAGCTTTCTTT. Its translation is CASSSGALWDTEAFF.

This clonotype was counted a few times. The rearrangement links TRBV10-3 to TRBJ2-7, with D possibly being TRBD2 (5 bases). Germline values: CDR1 ENHRY, CDR2 SYGVKD. This CDR3 spans 17 amino acids. V shed 7 bases and J shed 5 bases, with 27 bases lying between them. CDR3 in DNA: TGTGCCATCAAACCTGTAGGCGGGCACCGTACCACGGACGAGCAGTACTTC. Protein: CAIKPVGGHRTTDEQYF.

The chain recombines TRBV7-2 with TRBJ1-2; a possible D gene is TRBD1 (5 bases). V was cut by 5 bases and J by 8 bases, with 21 bases left in between. CDR1 and CDR2 from the germline V gene are SGHTA and FQGNSA. The CDR3 has 15 amino acids. The CDR3 sequence: CASSQPGQLLGGYTF. The CDR3 DNA follows: TGTGCCAGCAGCCAACCCGGACAACTCCTCGGGGGCTACACCTTC.

In this sample, this clonotype turned up a few times. J is TRBJ2-3 and V is TRBV14; TRBD2 is a possible D gene (5 bases). Germline V gene sequence: CDR1 SGHDN, CDR2 FVKESK. CDR3 length: 14 residues. V was trimmed by 5 bases and J by 5 bases, leaving 14 bases between them. CDR3 amino acids: CASSNGRTQDTQYF. CDR3 nucleotide sequence: TGTGCCAGCAGCAACGGAAGGACTCAAGATACGCAGTATTTT.

Many counts were recorded for this clonotype. The chain couples TRBV18 to TRBJ1-1; no clear D. Per germline, CDR1 KGHSH and CDR2 LQKENI. This CDR3 comprises 14 residues. V was shortened by 2 bases and J by 1 base, with 8 bases between the two germline ends. In DNA, the CDR3 is TGTGCCAGCTCACCAATAACGGGGAACACTGAAGCTTTCTTT. Translation: CASSPITGNTEAFF.

This clonotype was detected ten times or more. The chain is built from TRBV7-9 and TRBJ1-4; maybe TRBD1 (5 bases). The germline V gene has CDR1 SEHNR and CDR2 FQNEAQ (reference sequence). This CDR3 contains 15 residues. Trimming stripped 5 bases from V and 0 bases from J, with 10 bases between. Here the CDR3 reads CASSQDSATNEKLFF. CDR3 nucleotides: TGTGCCAGCAGCCAAGACAGTGCAACTAATGAAAAACTGTTTTTT.

This clonotype came up a few times. This chain connects TRBV10-1 to TRBJ1-6; TRBD1 matches 7 bases. V shed 3 bases and J 10 bases; nucleotides not matched to a gene: 9. The CDR3 runs to 15 residues. Germline V lookup: CDR1 WNHNN, CDR2 SYGVQD (reference sequence). The CDR3 DNA reads as TGCGCCAGCAGTGAAACAGGGGATTTTCGGTCACCCCTCCACTTT. Its translation: CASSETGDFRSPLHF.

This clonotype has just a few counts. This chain joins TRBV5-1 and TRBJ1-1; 7 bases line up with TRBD1. Germline values: CDR1 SGHRS, CDR2 YFSETQ. The length of the CDR3 is 14 residues. Trimming at V came to 2 bases and at J to 1 base, leaving 2 bases not matched to a gene. CDR3 loop: CASSLGTANTEAFF. The CDR3 DNA is TGCGCCAGCAGCTTAGGGACAGCGAACACTGAAGCTTTCTTT.

The genes are TRBV20-1 and TRBJ2-3; D not resolved. Germline lookup yields CDR1 DFQATT and CDR2 SNEGSKA (reference sequence). Trimming shortened V by 5 bases and J by 7 bases, and 10 bases separated the two germline ends. This CDR3 has 11 amino acids. This chain's CDR3 is CSAQKWNTQYF. CDR3 bases: TGCAGTGCTCAGAAGTGGAATACGCAGTATTTT.

J is TRBJ1-2 and V is TRBV20-1, with 8 bases aligning to TRBD1. This CDR3 is built from 12 residues. Trimming took 6 bases from V and 2 from J; bases not matched to a gene: 2. In germline, CDR1 is DFQATT, CDR2 SNEGSKA (reference sequence). The CDR3 DNA reads TGCAGTGCAGACAGGGGAAACTATGGCTACACCTTC. It specifies CSADRGNYGYTF.

This clonotype was recorded a few times. The genes are TRBV7-2 and TRBJ1-5, with D hard to call. The V end lost 1 base, the J end lost 3 bases, and 13 bases lay between the germline ends. Looked up from germline, CDR1 is SGHTA and CDR2 is FQGNSA. The CDR3 sequence is 16 residues long. CDR3 sequence (DNA): TGTGCCAGCAGCTTAGGGCCAGCCTCCCTCAATCAGCCCCAGCATTTT. Its translation: CASSLGPASLNQPQHF.

This clonotype was recorded many times. The chain joins TRBV5-1 to TRBJ2-2, with D unclear. The CDR3 is 14 amino acids. Per the germline V gene, CDR1 is SGHRS and CDR2 is YFSETQ. Trimming took 0 bases from V and 2 from J, leaving 5 bases between them. CDR3 DNA sequence: TGCGCCAGCAGCTTGGGGCCAAACACCGGGGAGCTGTTTTTT. It specifies CASSLGPNTGELFF.

In this sample, this clonotype turned up a few times. The V call is TRBV20-1, the J call TRBJ1-2; 11 positions agree with TRBD1. With V trimmed by 4 bases and J by 1 base, 8 bases remained unmatched. CDR3 length: 16 residues. Germline V gives CDR1 DFQATT, CDR2 SNEGSKA (reference sequence). CDR3 coding DNA: TGCAGTGCTACCGGGACAGGGGGATTGGGTAACTATGGCTACACCTTC. It encodes CSATGTGGLGNYGYTF.

This clonotype was detected many times. CDR3 region: CASSPDSGSQPQHF. The CDR3 DNA reads as TGTGCCAGCTCACCTGACTCAGGGAGTCAGCCCCAGCATTTT. The chain links TRBV18 to TRBJ1-5; the D gene is possibly TRBD1 (5 bases). CDR3 length: 14 residues. The germline V gene has CDR1 KGHSH and CDR2 LQKENI. V lost 3 bases and J 6 bases, leaving 12 bases between the germline ends.

The CDR3 region has the DNA TGTGCCAGCAGCCCTACTAGCGGGGGAAACAATGAGCAGTTCTTC. Its translation: CASSPTSGGNNEQFF. The rearrangement joins TRBV7-9 to TRBJ2-1; 11 nucleotides agree with TRBD2. After removal of 5 bases from V and 5 bases from J, the junction contained 5 bases not matched to a gene. The CDR3 consists of 15 residues. Germline V gives CDR1 SEHNR, CDR2 FQNEAQ (reference sequence).

This clonotype occurred a few times. V usage is TRBV5-6 and J usage is TRBJ2-7; the D is unclear. The CDR3 has 10 amino acids. V lost 4 bases, J lost 5 bases, and 4 bases lay in between. Germline-derived CDR1 and CDR2 are SGHDT and YYEEEE. CDR3 nucleotides: TGTGCCAGCAGCGGGGACGAGCAGTACTTC. Its translation is CASSGDEQYF.

On this clonotype itself: One end of the junction does not line up with germline, which may come from a read error. The chain uses TRBV10-2 and TRBJ2-7; a weak D match, TRBD1 (6 bases). The CDR3 spans 16 residues. Germline CDR1 reads WSHSY; CDR2 reads SAAADI. CDR3 residues: CASSPTGHYNTYEKYF. CDR3 DNA: TGCGCCAGCAGCCCGACAGGACACTACAACACCTACGAGAAGTACTTC.

This chain connects TRBV28 to TRBJ2-3; TRBD2 matches 7 bases. Trimming took 4 bases from V and 1 from J; bases not matched to a gene: 2. The CDR3 has 14 amino acids. The V gene's germline CDR1 is MDHEN and CDR2 SYDVKM. In DNA, the CDR3 is TGTGCCAGCAGTTCCCGGGGGGGCACAGATACGCAGTATTTT. Its translation is CASSSRGGTDTQYF.

This clonotype has only a few counts. The chain recombines TRBV20-1 with TRBJ2-5; the match to TRBD1 covers 12 bases. The CDR3 length is 17 residues. Per germline, CDR1 DFQATT and CDR2 SNEGSKA (reference sequence). V was clipped by 5 bases and J by 5 bases; unmatched bases: 15. As DNA, the CDR3 is TGCAGTGCTGGAGGGGGGACAGGGGGCACGGTTAGGGAGACCCAGTACTTC. Translating it yields CSAGGGTGGTVRETQYF.

This clonotype was found a few times. The gene calls are TRBV5-1 and TRBJ1-1; D is uncertain. Germline V lookup: CDR1 SGHRS, CDR2 YFSETQ. There are 11 residues in the CDR3. The ends were cut back, 5 bases at V and 6 bases at J, with 8 bases in the middle. CDR3 nucleotide sequence: TGCGCCAGCAGGTTTGGGCCTGAAGCTTTCTTT. This translates into CASRFGPEAFF.

This clonotype has a single count. The CDR3 reads CASSLSGAASQHF. The CDR3 region has the DNA TGTGCCAGCAGTTTATCAGGGGCGGCGTCCCAGCATTTT. The chain links TRBV12-3 or TRBV12-4 to TRBJ1-5; tentatively, D is TRBD1 (6 bases). The V gene lost 2 bases and the J gene lost 11 bases, with 13 bases spanning the gap. This CDR3 region has 13 residues.

The chain joins TRBV18 to TRBJ2-3; TRBD1 aligns across 11 bases. Germline CDR1 KGHSH, CDR2 LQKENI. This CDR3 region has 14 residues. V lost 6 bases to trimming and J lost 5 bases; unmatched junction nucleotides: 4. The CDR3 DNA is TGTGCCAGCTCTCCCGGGACAGGGGGAGATACGCAGTATTTT. Protein sequence: CASSPGTGGDTQYF.

This clonotype was observed many times. The rearrangement links TRBV29-1 to TRBJ2-1; 11 bases align to TRBD2. Looked up from germline, CDR1 is SQVTM and CDR2 is ANQGSEA. This CDR3 is 15 amino acids long. The V and J ends lost 6 bases and 6 bases, in that order; junction bases with no gene match: 10. The CDR3 nucleotides read TGCAGCGTGGCTAAGGGACTAGCGGTTCGCAATGAGCAGTTCTTC. It yields the protein CSVAKGLAVRNEQFF.